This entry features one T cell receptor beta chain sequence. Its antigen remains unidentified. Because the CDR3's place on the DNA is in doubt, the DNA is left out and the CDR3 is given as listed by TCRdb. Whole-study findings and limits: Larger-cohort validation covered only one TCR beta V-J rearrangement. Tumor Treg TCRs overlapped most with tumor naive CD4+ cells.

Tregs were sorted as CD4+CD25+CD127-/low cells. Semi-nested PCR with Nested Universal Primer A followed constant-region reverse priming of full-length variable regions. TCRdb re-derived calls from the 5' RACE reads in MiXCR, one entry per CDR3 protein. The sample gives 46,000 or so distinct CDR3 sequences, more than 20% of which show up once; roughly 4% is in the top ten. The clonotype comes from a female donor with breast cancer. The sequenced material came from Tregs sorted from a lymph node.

The CDR3 spells CASSTSTGGLYGYTF. The chain joins TRBV6-6 to TRBJ1-2; the table names TRBD1, a call not compared with the DNA. In germline, CDR1 is MNHNY, CDR2 SVGAGI (reference sequence). The CDR3 is 15 residues long, counting both termini.